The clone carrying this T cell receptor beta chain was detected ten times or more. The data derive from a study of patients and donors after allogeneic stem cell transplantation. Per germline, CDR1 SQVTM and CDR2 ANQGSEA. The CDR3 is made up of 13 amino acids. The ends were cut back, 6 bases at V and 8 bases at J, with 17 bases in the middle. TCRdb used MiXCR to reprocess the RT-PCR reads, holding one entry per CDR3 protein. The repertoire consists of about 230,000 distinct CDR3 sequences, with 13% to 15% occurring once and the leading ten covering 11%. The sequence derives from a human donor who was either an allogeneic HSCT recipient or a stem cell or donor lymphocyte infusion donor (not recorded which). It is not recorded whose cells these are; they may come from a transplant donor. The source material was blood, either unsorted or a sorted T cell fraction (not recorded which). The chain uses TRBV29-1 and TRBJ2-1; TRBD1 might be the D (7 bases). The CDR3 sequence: CSVRDRLLDEQFF. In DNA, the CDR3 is TGCAGCGTGCGGGACAGACTCCTTGATGAGCAGTTCTTC.